A single TCR beta chain is shown here with its context. Its antigen is as yet unknown. Clones were sequenced by immunoSEQ multiplex PCR, and TCRdb holds only the in-frame ones, with some missing. The data contain 200,000 to 250,000 clones, around 86% of them singletons. The data originate from a study of cytomegalovirus exposure and HLA in healthy donors. Germline lookup yields CDR1 SQVTM and CDR2 ANQGSEA. The ends lost 3 bases at V and 1 base at J; junction bases unmatched: 2. This CDR3 has 13 residues. Study-level points and caveats: One later analysis, an examination of the 120 validation repertoires, found that first-cohort TCR clusters tended to co-occur in them. According to the study, about 180 TCR beta chains were cytomegalovirus-associated.

Sequenced: PBMCs. The chain recombines TRBV29-1 with TRBJ1-1; 7 bases are a match to TRBD1. The TCR comes from a woman in her late teens or twenties in good health and CMV-seropositive. The CDR3 here is CSVETGSNTEAFF. The CDR3 bases are TGCAGCGTTGAGACAGGGTCGAACACTGAAGCTTTCTTT.